One sample yielded the 5 T cell receptor beta chains listed below, sequenced in a study of cytomegalovirus exposure and HLA in healthy donors. The primer mix had 60 Vbeta and 13 Jbeta primers. Only in-frame clones appear in the TCRdb table, and some are missing; sequencing was by immunoSEQ multiplex PCR. Of 70,000 or so clones listed, around 61% are singletons. The sample consisted of PBMCs. The receptors come from a woman aged 45-65 years in good health and CMV-seronegative.

The chain links TRBV27 to TRBJ2-3; TRBD2 is a possible D gene (6 bases). V was pared by 1 base and J by 4 bases, with 9 bases between. Germline V gene data show CDR1 as MNHEY and CDR2 as SMNVEV (reference sequence). The CDR3 runs 14 residues. CDR3 nucleotides: TGTGCCAGCAGTTTATTAGGCGGGGCAGATACGCAGTATTTT. Its translation: CASSLLGGADTQYF.

The chain combines TRBV14 with TRBJ2-2, with a weak D call TRBD2 (7 bases). V lost 1 base and J lost 2, with 20 bases in between. Germline CDR1 SGHDN, CDR2 FVKESK. The CDR3 extends over 19 amino acids. The CDR3 loop reads CASSQVGSGAGENTGELFF. The CDR3 DNA follows: TGTGCCAGCAGCCAAGTAGGCAGCGGGGCAGGGGAAAACACCGGGGAGCTGTTTTTT.

This chain uses TRBV4-3 with TRBJ2-3; 9 bases agree with TRBD1. CDR3 size: 16 residues. In germline, CDR1 is LGHNA, CDR2 YSLEER. The V and J ends lost 0 bases and 6 bases, in that order; junction bases with no gene match: 7. DNA of the CDR3: TGCGCCAGCAGCCAAGATCGGGGACAGGGCTCTGATACGCAGTATTTT. Amino acids: CASSQDRGQGSDTQYF.

The table lists this clone with a count of one. The V and J genes are TRBV29-1 and TRBJ2-5; 10 bases align to TRBD1. CDR3 length equals 12 residues. V gave up 6 bases and J gave up 5 bases; unmatched junction bases: 3. The germline V gene has CDR1 SQVTM and CDR2 ANQGSEA. CDR3 residues: CSVTDRGETQYF. The CDR3 nucleotides are TGCAGCGTCACGGACAGGGGGGAGACCCAGTACTTC.

The chain uses TRBV29-1 and TRBJ1-2, with 7 bases identical to TRBD1. The germline CDR1 and CDR2 sequences are SQVTM and ANQGSEA. J gave up 4 bases and V 7 bases, and 6 bases lay outside the gene matches. The CDR3 totals 12 residues. Written as DNA, the CDR3 is TGCAGCGGGGGGCACAGGGGCTATGGCTACACCTTC. It codes for CSGGHRGYGYTF.